Following are 15 T cell receptor beta chains from one sample sequenced in a study of blood T cell repertoires in COVID-19. TCRdb keeps only in-frame clones here, not all; method: immunoSEQ multiplex PCR. The repertoire consists of about 360,000 clones, with about 87% occurring once and the leading ten covering 1.3%. The specimen sequenced was PBMCs or T cells enriched from blood (not recorded which). These receptors all come from a man in his thirties or forties who had recovered from COVID-19.

V gene TRBV9 combines with J gene TRBJ2-5; TRBD2 might be the D (6 bases). The CDR3 is 15 residues long. V dropped 3 bases and J dropped 7 bases, with 19 bases sitting between them. Germline V gives CDR1 SGDLS, CDR2 YYNGEE. The DNA of the CDR3 is TGTGCCAGCAGCGCAACGGGGACTCCATGGGGGACCCAGTACTTC. As protein: CASSATGTPWGTQYF.

The V gene is TRBV30, the J gene TRBJ2-1; TRBD1 matches 9 bases. This CDR3 spans 15 amino acids. CDR1 and CDR2 from the germline V gene are GTSNPN and SVGIG (reference sequence). V lost 0 bases and J lost 8; bases outside the gene matches: 8. The CDR3 bases are TGTGCCTGGAGTGTAGGGACAGGGTATATGGATGAGCAGTTCTTC. Amino acids: CAWSVGTGYMDEQFF.

The CDR3 reads CAWRVQGFEQYF. CDR3 nucleotide sequence: TGTGCCTGGAGGGTACAGGGATTCGAGCAGTACTTC. This chain links TRBV30 with TRBJ2-7, with D perhaps TRBD1 (6 bases). The CDR3 is 12 amino acids. Trimming stripped 3 bases from V and 6 bases from J, with 12 bases between. Germline assignment: CDR1 GTSNPN and CDR2 SVGIG (reference sequence).

This clone was picked up a small number of times. V gene TRBV5-1 combines with J gene TRBJ2-5; 7 nucleotides match TRBD1. Germline CDR1 SGHRS, CDR2 YFSETQ. The CDR3 sequence is 14 residues long. The junction had 5 bases not matched to a gene; V was cut back by 4 bases and J by 2 bases. CDR3 sequence: CASSPTGVQETQYF. In DNA, the CDR3 is TGCGCCAGCAGCCCAACAGGGGTTCAAGAGACCCAGTACTTC.

This chain connects TRBV30 to TRBJ1-2; the match to TRBD1 covers 7 bases. The CDR3 length is 13 residues. V trimming: 4 bases; J trimming: 5 bases; junction bases outside the gene matches: 7. Germline assignment: CDR1 GTSNPN and CDR2 SVGIG (reference sequence). The CDR3 sequence is CAWTRQGRYGYTF. CDR3 bases: TGTGCCTGGACCCGACAGGGTCGGTATGGCTACACCTTC.

This chain connects TRBV7-9 to TRBJ2-7, with TRBD1 identical over 7 bases. V shed 5 bases and J 2 bases; nucleotides not matched to a gene: 6. This CDR3 spans 14 amino acids. Per the germline V gene, CDR1 is SEHNR and CDR2 is FQNEAQ (reference sequence). Written as DNA, the CDR3 is TGTGCCAGCAGCGACCGGGACAGACCCTACGAGCAGTACTTC. It specifies CASSDRDRPYEQYF.

This clone showed up just a few times. This chain connects TRBV7-9 to TRBJ1-1; possible D gene TRBD1, 5 bases. Trimming left V 5 bases short and J 1 base short, with 8 bases between. From germline, CDR1 is SEHNR and CDR2 FQNEAQ (reference sequence). The CDR3 is 13 residues long. The CDR3, as DNA: TGTGCCAGCAGCCATAGGGGGAACACTGAAGCTTTCTTT. Its translation: CASSHRGNTEAFF.

In DNA form, the CDR3 reads TGTGCCATCAGTGAGTCGAGGCCAACTTCTGGAAACACCATATATTTT. It translates to CAISESRPTSGNTIYF. V gene TRBV10-3 combines with J gene TRBJ1-3; D remains ambiguous. V was cut by 0 bases and J by 1 base, with 10 bases left in between. CDR3 length: 16 amino acids. The V gene's germline CDR1 is ENHRY and CDR2 SYGVKD.

The rearrangement joins TRBV18 to TRBJ1-1, with D unresolved. V dropped 4 bases and J dropped 1 base, with 10 bases sitting between them. The CDR3 has 14 residues. Germline V lookup: CDR1 KGHSH, CDR2 LQKENI. The CDR3 DNA reads as TGTGCCAGCTCACGCGGTGAAGGGAACACTGAAGCTTTCTTT. Translated: CASSRGEGNTEAFF.

This clone was observed a handful of times. The V and J genes are TRBV12-5 and TRBJ2-5; TRBD2 agrees at 8 bases. Trimming removed 6 bases from V and 2 bases from J; junction bases left unmatched: 8. This CDR3 spans 15 amino acids. CDR1 and CDR2 from the germline V gene are LGHNT and FRNRAP. CDR3 sequence reads: CASGGSGGRQETQYF. DNA for the CDR3: TGTGCTAGTGGGGGGAGCGGGGGCCGACAAGAGACCCAGTACTTC. Full variable domain (rest looked up from reference TRBV12-5 and TRBJ2-5): DARVTQTPRHKVTEMGQEVTMRCQPILGHNTVFWYRQTMMQGLELLAYFRNRAPLDDSGMPKDRFSAEMPDATLATLKIQPSEPRDSAVYFCASGGSGGRQETQYFGPGTRLLVL.

About this clone itself: Additional DNA sequences in this sample encode the identical CDR3. The genes are TRBV5-1 and TRBJ1-6; 9 bases align to TRBD1. The CDR3 sequence is 15 residues long. Per germline, CDR1 SGHRS and CDR2 YFSETQ. V trimming: 4 bases; J trimming: 7 bases; junction bases outside the gene matches: 6. CDR3: CASSLDGTGNSPLHF. CDR3 DNA: TGCGCCAGCAGCCTGGACGGGACAGGGAATTCACCCCTCCACTTT.

The rearrangement uses TRBV18 and TRBJ1-1, with 9 bases that match TRBD1. Germline CDR1 is KGHSH and CDR2 is LQKENI. J was trimmed by 0 bases and V by 6 bases; bases with no gene match: 14. This CDR3 has 18 amino acids. CDR3 nucleotides: TGTGCCAGCTCTCGTTCCGGGACAGGGAACGATATGAACACTGAAGCTTTCTTT. Translation: CASSRSGTGNDMNTEAFF. Full variable domain (rest looked up from reference TRBV18 and TRBJ1-1): NAGVMQNPRHLVRRRGQEARLRCSPMKGHSHVYWYRQLPEEGLKFMVYLQKENIIDESGMPKERFSAEFPKEGPSILRIQQVVRGDSAAYFCASSRSGTGNDMNTEAFFGQGTRLTVV.

This clone was seen a few times. The chain joins TRBV12-3 or TRBV12-4 to TRBJ1-6; D unclear. This CDR3 contains 13 residues. The ends were cut back, 6 bases at V and 8 bases at J, with 11 bases in the middle. Here the CDR3 reads CASRNNRDSPLHF. CDR3 DNA: TGTGCCAGCAGAAATAACAGAGATTCACCCCTCCACTTT.

This chain joins TRBV11-2 and TRBJ1-2; 9 bases align to TRBD1. Per the germline V gene, CDR1 is SGHAT and CDR2 is FQNNGV. After removal of 4 bases from V and 5 bases from J, the junction contained 5 bases not matched to a gene. The CDR3 spans 14 residues. Here the CDR3 DNA reads TGTGCCAGCAGCTCCCGACAGGGGGGTTATGGCTACACCTTC. Encoded protein: CASSSRQGGYGYTF.

The chain couples TRBV5-4 to TRBJ2-7; the match to TRBD2 covers 11 bases. CDR1 SGHNT and CDR2 YYREEE come from the germline V gene (reference sequence). The CDR3 extends over 16 amino acids. Losses at the gene ends were 4 bases for V and 3 bases for J; bases not matched to a gene: 9. CDR3 in amino acids: CASSDSSGGYLYEQYF. CDR3 in DNA: TGTGCCAGCAGCGATTCTAGCGGGGGGTACCTCTACGAGCAGTACTTC.